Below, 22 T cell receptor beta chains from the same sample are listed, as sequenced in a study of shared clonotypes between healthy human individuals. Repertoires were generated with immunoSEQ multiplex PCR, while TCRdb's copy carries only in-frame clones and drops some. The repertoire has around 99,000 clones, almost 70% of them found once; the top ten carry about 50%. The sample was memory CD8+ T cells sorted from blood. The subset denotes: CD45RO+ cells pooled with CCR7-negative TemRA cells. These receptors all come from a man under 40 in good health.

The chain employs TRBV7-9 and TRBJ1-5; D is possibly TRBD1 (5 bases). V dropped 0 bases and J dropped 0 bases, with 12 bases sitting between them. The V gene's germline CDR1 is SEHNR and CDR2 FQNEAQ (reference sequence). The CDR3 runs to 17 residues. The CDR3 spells CASSLAAGLGSNQPQHF. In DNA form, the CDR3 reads TGTGCCAGCAGCTTAGCGGCGGGGCTAGGTAGCAATCAGCCCCAGCATTTT.

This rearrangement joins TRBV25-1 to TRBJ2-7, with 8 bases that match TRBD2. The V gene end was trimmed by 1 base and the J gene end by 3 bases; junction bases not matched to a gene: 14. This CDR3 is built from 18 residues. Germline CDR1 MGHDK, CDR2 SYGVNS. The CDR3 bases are TGTGCCAGCAGTGAATCCCAGAGTACTAGCGGAATTTTCTACGAGCAGTACTTC. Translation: CASSESQSTSGIFYEQYF.

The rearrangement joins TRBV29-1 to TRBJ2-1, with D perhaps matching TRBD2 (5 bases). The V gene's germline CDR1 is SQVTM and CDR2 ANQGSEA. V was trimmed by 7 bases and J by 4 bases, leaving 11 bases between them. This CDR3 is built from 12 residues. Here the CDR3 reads CSAVRGYNEQFF. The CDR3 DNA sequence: TGCAGCGCCGTACGGGGTTACAATGAGCAGTTCTTC.

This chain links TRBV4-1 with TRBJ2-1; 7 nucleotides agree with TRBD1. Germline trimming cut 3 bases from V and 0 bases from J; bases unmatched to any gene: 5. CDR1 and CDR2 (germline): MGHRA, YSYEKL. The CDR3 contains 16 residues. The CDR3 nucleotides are TGCGCCAGCAGCCAGTCCCGGGACAGCTCCTACAATGAGCAGTTCTTC. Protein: CASSQSRDSSYNEQFF.

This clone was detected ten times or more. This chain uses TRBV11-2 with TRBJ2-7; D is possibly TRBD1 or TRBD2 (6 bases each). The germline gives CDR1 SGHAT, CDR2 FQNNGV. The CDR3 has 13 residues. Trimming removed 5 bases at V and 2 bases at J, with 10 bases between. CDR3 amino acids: CASSPGGPYEQYF. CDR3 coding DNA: TGTGCCAGCAGCCCCGGGGGCCCCTACGAGCAGTACTTC.

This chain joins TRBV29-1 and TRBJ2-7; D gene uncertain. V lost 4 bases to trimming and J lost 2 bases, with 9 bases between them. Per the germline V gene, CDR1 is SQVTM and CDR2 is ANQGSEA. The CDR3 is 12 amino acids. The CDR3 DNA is TGCAGCGTTGCTGGTACGGCCTACGAGCAGTACTTC. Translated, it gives CSVAGTAYEQYF.

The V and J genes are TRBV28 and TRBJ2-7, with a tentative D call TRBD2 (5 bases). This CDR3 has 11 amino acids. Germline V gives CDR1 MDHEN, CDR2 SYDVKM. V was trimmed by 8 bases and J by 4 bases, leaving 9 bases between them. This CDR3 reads CASREGYEQYF. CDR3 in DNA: TGTGCCAGCCGGGAAGGTTACGAGCAGTACTTC.

In DNA form, the CDR3 reads TGTGCTAGTGGCCACCGGAATGAGCAGTTCTTC. It is translated as CASGHRNEQFF. The genes are TRBV12-5 and TRBJ2-1; no definite D call. Germline lookup yields CDR1 LGHNT and CDR2 FRNRAP. The CDR3 has 11 amino acids. V was trimmed by 6 bases and J by 7 bases, leaving 7 bases between them. The complete variable domain, with remaining parts taken from reference TRBV12-5 and TRBJ2-1, reads DARVTQTPRHKVTEMGQEVTMRCQPILGHNTVFWYRQTMMQGLELLAYFRNRAPLDDSGMPKDRFSAEMPDATLATLKIQPSEPRDSAVYFCASGHRNEQFFGPGTRLTVL.

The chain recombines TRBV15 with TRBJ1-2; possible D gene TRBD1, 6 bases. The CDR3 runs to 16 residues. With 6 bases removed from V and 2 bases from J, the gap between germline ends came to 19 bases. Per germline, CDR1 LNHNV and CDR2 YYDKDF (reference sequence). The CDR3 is CATRKDPGAPNYGYTF. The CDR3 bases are TGTGCCACCAGGAAAGACCCGGGGGCGCCCAACTATGGCTACACCTTC.

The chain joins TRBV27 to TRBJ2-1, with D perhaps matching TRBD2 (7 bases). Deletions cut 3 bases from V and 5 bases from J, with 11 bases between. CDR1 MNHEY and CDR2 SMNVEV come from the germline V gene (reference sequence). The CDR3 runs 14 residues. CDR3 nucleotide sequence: TGTGCCAGCAGTTTCGTCGGGGGGCACAATGAGCAGTTCTTC. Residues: CASSFVGGHNEQFF.

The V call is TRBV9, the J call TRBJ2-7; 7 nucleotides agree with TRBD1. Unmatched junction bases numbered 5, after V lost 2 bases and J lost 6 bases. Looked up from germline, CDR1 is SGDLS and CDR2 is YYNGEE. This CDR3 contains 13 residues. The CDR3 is CASSVRTGGEQYF. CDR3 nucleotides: TGTGCCAGCAGCGTTCGGACAGGCGGCGAGCAGTACTTC.

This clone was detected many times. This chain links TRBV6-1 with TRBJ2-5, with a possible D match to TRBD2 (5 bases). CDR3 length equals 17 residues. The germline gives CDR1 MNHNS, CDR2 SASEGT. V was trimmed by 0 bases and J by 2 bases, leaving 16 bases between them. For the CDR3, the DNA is TGTGCCAGCAGTGAAGCTCGGCCGGGAACCACACAAGAGACCCAGTACTTC. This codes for CASSEARPGTTQETQYF.

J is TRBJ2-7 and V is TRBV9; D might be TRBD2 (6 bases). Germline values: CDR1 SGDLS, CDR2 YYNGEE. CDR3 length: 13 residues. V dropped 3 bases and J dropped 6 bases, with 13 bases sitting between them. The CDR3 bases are TGTGCCAGCAGCGCTCCCCGGGAGAGCGAGCAGTACTTC. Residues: CASSAPRESEQYF.

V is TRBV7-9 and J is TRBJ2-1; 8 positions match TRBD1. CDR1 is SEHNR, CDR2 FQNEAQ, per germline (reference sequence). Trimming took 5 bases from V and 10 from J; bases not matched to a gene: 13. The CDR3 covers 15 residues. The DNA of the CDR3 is TGTGCCAGCAGCCGTGGTGCAGGGGGCGCGGAAGAGCAGTTCTTC. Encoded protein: CASSRGAGGAEEQFF. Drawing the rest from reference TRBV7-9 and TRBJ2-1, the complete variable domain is DTGVSQNPRHKITKRGQNVTFRCDPISEHNRLYWYRQTLGQGPEFLTYFQNEAQLEKSRLLSDRFSAERPKGSFSTLEIQRTEQGDSAMYLCASSRGAGGAEEQFFGPGTRLTVL.

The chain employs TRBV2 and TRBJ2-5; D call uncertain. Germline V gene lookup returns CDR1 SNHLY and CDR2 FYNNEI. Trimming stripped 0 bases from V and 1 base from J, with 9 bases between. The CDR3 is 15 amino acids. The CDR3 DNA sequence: TGTGCCAGCAGTGAAGCGCTTGGGCTCCAAGAGACCCAGTACTTC. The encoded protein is CASSEALGLQETQYF.

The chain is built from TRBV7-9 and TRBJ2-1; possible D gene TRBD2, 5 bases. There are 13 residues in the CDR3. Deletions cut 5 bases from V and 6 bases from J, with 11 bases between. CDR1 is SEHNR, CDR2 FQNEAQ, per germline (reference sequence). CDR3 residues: CASSLLAFNEQFF. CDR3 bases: TGTGCCAGCAGCCTTCTAGCCTTCAATGAGCAGTTCTTC.

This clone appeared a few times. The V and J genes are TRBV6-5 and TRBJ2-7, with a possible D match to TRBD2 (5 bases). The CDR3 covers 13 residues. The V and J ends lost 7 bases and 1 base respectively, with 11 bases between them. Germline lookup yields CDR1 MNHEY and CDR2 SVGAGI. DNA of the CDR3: TGTGCCAGCACCCACCGGGAATCCTACGAGCAGTACTTC. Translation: CASTHRESYEQYF.

This CDR3 reads CASSFSGSPYNEQFF. CDR3 in DNA: TGTGCCAGCAGCTTTAGCGGGAGCCCCTACAATGAGCAGTTCTTC. The chain has TRBV6-5 and TRBJ2-1; 9 positions match TRBD2. The CDR3 spans 15 residues. V dropped 6 bases and J dropped 2; count of bases not matched to a gene: 5. The germline gives CDR1 MNHEY, CDR2 SVGAGI.

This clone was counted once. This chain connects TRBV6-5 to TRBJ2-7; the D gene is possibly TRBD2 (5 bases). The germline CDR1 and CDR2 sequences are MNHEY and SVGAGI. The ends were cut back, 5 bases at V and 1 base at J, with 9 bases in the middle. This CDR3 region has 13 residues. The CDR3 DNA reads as TGTGCCAGCAGTCGTAGCGCATCCTACGAGCAGTACTTC. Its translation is CASSRSASYEQYF.

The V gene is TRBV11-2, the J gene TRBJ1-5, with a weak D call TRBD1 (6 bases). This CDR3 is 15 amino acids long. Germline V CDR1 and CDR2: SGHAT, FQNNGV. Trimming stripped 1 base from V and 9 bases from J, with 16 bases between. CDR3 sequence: CASSLGRGAQGPQHF. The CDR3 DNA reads TGTGCCAGCAGCTTAGGAAGGGGGGCACAAGGGCCCCAGCATTTT.

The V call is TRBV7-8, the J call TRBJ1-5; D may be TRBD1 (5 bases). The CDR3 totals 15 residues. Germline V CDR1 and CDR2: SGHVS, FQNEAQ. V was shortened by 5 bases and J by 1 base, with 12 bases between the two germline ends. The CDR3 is CASSLDSSSNQPQHF. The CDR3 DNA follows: TGTGCCAGCAGCCTTGACAGCTCAAGCAATCAGCCCCAGCATTTT.

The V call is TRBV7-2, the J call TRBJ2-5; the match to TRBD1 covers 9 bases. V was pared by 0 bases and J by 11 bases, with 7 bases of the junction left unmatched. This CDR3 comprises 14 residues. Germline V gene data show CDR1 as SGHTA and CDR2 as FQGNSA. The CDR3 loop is CASSLAPVGTGQYF. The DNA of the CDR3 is TGTGCCAGCAGCTTAGCACCGGTGGGGACAGGGCAGTACTTC.